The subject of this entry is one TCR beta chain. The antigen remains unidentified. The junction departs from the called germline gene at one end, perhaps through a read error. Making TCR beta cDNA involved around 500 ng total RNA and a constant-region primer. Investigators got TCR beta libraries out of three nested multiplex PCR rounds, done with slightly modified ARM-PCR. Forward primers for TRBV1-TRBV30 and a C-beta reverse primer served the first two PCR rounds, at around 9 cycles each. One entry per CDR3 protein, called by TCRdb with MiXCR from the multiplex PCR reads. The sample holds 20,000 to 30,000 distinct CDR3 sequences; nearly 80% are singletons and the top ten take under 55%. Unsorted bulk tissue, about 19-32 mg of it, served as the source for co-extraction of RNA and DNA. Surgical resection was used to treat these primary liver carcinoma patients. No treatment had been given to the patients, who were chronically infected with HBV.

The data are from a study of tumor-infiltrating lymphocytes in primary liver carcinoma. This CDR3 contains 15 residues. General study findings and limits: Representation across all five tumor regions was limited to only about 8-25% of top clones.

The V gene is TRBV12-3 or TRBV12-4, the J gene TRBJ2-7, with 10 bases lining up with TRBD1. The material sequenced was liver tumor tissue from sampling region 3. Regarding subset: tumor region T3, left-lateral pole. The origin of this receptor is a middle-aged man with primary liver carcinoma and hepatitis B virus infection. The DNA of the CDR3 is TGTGCCAGCATTTTAGGACAGGGGGTCAAATACGAGCAGTATTTC. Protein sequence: CASILGQGVKYEQYF.